These 9 T cell receptor beta chains were all obtained from the same sample, sequenced in a study of blood T cell repertoires in COVID-19. Generated by immunoSEQ multiplex PCR, the TCRdb table keeps only in-frame clones and is missing some. The sample lists about 140,000 clones; roughly 85% were seen once. The source material was peripheral blood. All receptors derive from a man aged 50-60 years with acute or convalescent COVID-19.

This sequence joins TRBV30 and TRBJ1-6; 7 bases agree with TRBD1. Looked up from germline, CDR1 is GTSNPN and CDR2 is SVGIG (reference sequence). This CDR3 has 14 amino acids. Trimming removed 0 bases from V and 7 bases from J; junction bases left unmatched: 3. The CDR3 DNA is TGTGCCTGGAGTGTACTGGACAGGAATTCACCCCTCCACTTT. Translation gives CAWSVLDRNSPLHF. Looking up the rest from reference TRBV30 and TRBJ1-6 gives the full variable domain: SQTIHQWPATLVQPVGSPLSLECTVEGTSNPNLYWYRQAAGRGLQLLFYSVGIGQISSEVPQNLSASRPQDRQFILSSKKLLLSDSGFYLCAWSVLDRNSPLHFGNGTRLTVT.

The chain couples TRBV5-6 to TRBJ1-4; TRBD1 is a possible D gene (6 bases). This CDR3 has 15 residues. Germline V gene lookup returns CDR1 SGHDT and CDR2 YYEEEE. The V gene lost 1 base and the J gene lost 7 bases, with 14 bases spanning the gap. The CDR3 sequence is CASSLTVRGREKLFF. CDR3 DNA: TGTGCCAGCAGCTTGACGGTCAGGGGTCGTGAAAAACTGTTTTTT.

The chain employs TRBV27 and TRBJ1-2; 10 nucleotides line up with TRBD1. The CDR3 covers 18 residues. Germline CDR1 reads MNHEY; CDR2 reads SMNVEV (reference sequence). Losses at the gene ends were 0 bases for V and 5 bases for J; bases not matched to a gene: 12. The CDR3 loop is CASSLSLPSGTGDYGYTF. CDR3 coding DNA: TGTGCCAGCAGTTTATCACTGCCCAGCGGGACAGGGGATTATGGCTACACCTTC.

The V gene is TRBV5-8, the J gene TRBJ1-5; D is ambiguous. Between the trimmed V and J ends, which lost 4 bases and 3 bases, there was a span of 8 bases. This CDR3 contains 13 residues. CDR1 SGHTS and CDR2 YDEGEE come from the germline V gene. CDR3 bases: TGTGCCAGCAGCCGAGTTCCCAATCAGCCCCAGCATTTT. Residues: CASSRVPNQPQHF. The variable domain in full, with the rest retrieved from reference TRBV5-8 and TRBJ1-5, is EAGVTQSPTHLIKTRGQQATLRCSPISGHTSVYWYQQALGLGLQFLLWYDEGEERNRGNFPPRFSGRQFPNYSSELNVNALELEDSALYLCASSRVPNQPQHFGDGTRLSIL.

In its sample, this clone was seen once. The rearrangement links TRBV12-3 or TRBV12-4 to TRBJ2-7; tentatively, D is TRBD1 (6 bases). This CDR3 region has 12 residues. The V end lost 6 bases, the J end lost 6 bases, and 12 bases lay between the germline ends. CDR3 amino acids: CASRGTLGEQYF. CDR3 DNA sequence: TGTGCCAGCAGAGGGACATTGGGCGAGCAGTACTTC.

The chain couples TRBV6-5 to TRBJ1-5; D may be TRBD1 (5 bases). Germline V gene sequence: CDR1 MNHEY, CDR2 SVGAGI. Trimming shortened V by 5 bases and J by 2 bases, and 13 bases separated the two germline ends. This CDR3 contains 15 residues. CDR3 sequence reads: CASSRQGTGNQPQHF. The CDR3 nucleotides are TGTGCCAGCAGTCGCCAGGGTACGGGCAATCAGCCCCAGCATTTT.

The CDR3 DNA is TGTGCCTGGAGTTACGGACAGAACACCGGGGAGCTGTTTTTT. The encoded protein is CAWSYGQNTGELFF. This chain links TRBV30 with TRBJ2-2; possibly TRBD1 for D (5 bases). Germline-derived CDR1 and CDR2 are GTSNPN and SVGIG (reference sequence). The length of the CDR3 is 14 residues. Trimming took off 2 bases at V and 1 base at J, with 8 bases between the two ends.

The rearrangement uses TRBV5-1 and TRBJ2-3; D may be TRBD2 (6 bases). The CDR3 sequence is 15 residues long. The germline V gene has CDR1 SGHRS and CDR2 YFSETQ. Trimming took 0 bases from V and 3 from J, leaving 11 bases between them. DNA of the CDR3: TGCGCCAGCAGCTTGGGTCGGGAGAGGACAGATACGCAGTATTTT. Its protein product is CASSLGRERTDTQYF.

The J gene is TRBJ1-2, the V gene TRBV29-1, with 8 bases aligning to TRBD1. The CDR3 length is 12 residues. The J segment lost 5 bases and the V segment lost 8 bases, leaving 7 bases of the junction unmatched. CDR1 and CDR2 from the germline V gene are SQVTM and ANQGSEA. CDR3 in amino acids: CSCGQGTYGYTF. In nucleotides, the CDR3 is TGCAGCTGCGGACAGGGAACTTATGGCTACACCTTC.